This T cell receptor (beta chain) was captured by sequencing in a study of blood T cells in healthy people across ages. Findings and caveats of the study: The fall in TCR beta diversity per million T cells was roughly linear with age.

CDR1 LGHNA and CDR2 YSLEER come from the germline V gene. CDR3 size: 13 residues. J gave up 5 bases and V 6 bases, and 4 bases lay outside the gene matches. Through a sample-barcoded 5' primer and a J-beta primer mix, a second PCR was run for roughly 6 to 11 cycles. MiXCR was run by TCRdb on the 5' RACE reads, yielding one entry per CDR3 protein. The data hold hundreds of thousands of distinct CDR3 sequences, with roughly 43% observed a single time. Caucasian individuals from Russia who were healthy and aged 6 to 90 acted as donors. This clonotype was found many times. Antigen specificity is unknown. The TCR originated in a man aged 80 or over in good health. The rearrangement joins TRBV4-3 to TRBJ2-7, with 10 positions matching TRBD1. Material for sequencing was blood. Here the CDR3 reads CASRGQGRHEQYF. Written as DNA, the CDR3 is TGCGCCAGCAGGGGACAGGGGAGACACGAGCAGTACTTC.